This T cell receptor beta chain comes out of a study of regulatory and conventional T cells in RAG deficiency. Study-wide results and caveats: Omenn syndrome and CID/AS patients had approximately 100-fold fewer unique Treg TCR beta sequences, versus about 10-fold elsewhere. Omenn patients showed >75% Treg-Tconv overlap and shorter CDR3 lengths.

Conventional CD4+ T cells were sorted from blood as CD25-low CD127-high cells. Notes on this clone: Its antigen remains unidentified.

TCRdb's copy holds only in-frame clones and misses some; the assay was immunoSEQ multiplex PCR. The sample holds fewer than 40,000 clones, approximately 96% seen once. The CDR3 spans 13 residues. J gave up 11 bases and V 4 bases, and 9 bases lay outside the gene matches. Germline CDR1 and CDR2: SGHRS and YFSETQ. These data were likewise used in another study, on regulatory T cells. That report adds: Primers: 52 TRBV forward and 13 TRBJ reverse.

Material: CD25- CD4+ T cells sorted from blood. This clonotype originated in a human donor in good health. This chain joins TRBV5-1 and TRBJ1-1; 9 nucleotides match TRBD1. CDR3: CASSTTGGSLAFF. The CDR3 DNA is TGCGCCAGCAGCACTACAGGGGGCTCTTTGGCTTTCTTT.